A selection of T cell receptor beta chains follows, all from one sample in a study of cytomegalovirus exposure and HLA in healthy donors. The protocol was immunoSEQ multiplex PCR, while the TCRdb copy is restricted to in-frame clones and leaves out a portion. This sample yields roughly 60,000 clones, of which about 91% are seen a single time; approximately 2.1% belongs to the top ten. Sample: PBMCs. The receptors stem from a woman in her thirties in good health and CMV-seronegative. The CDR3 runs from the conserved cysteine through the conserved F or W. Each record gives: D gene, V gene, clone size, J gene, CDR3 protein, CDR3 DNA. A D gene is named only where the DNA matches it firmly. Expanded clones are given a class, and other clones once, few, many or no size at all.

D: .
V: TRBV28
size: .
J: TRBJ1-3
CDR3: CASSLGRQFSGNTIYF
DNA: TGTGCCAGCAGTTTAGGGCGTCAGTTCTCTGGAAACACCATATATTTT

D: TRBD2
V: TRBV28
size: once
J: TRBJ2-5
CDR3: CASSLGLAGGLMETQYF
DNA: TGTGCCAGCAGTTTAGGACTAGCGGGGGGCCTTATGGAGACCCAGTACTTC

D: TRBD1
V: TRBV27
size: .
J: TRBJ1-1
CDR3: CASTMGAGGNTEAFF
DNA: TGTGCCAGCACTATGGGGGCAGGGGGGAACACTGAAGCTTTCTTT

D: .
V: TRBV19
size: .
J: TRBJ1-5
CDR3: CASSIGRNSNQPQHF
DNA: TGTGCCAGTAGTATAGGGAGGAATAGCAATCAGCCCCAGCATTTT

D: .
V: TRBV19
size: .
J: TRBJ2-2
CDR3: CASPQTGAGELFF
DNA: TGTGCCAGTCCCCAAACAGGCGCCGGGGAGCTGTTTTTT

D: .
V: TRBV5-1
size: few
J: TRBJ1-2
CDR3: CASSLGQEIYGYTF
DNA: TGCGCCAGCAGCTTGGGACAGGAGATCTATGGCTACACCTTC

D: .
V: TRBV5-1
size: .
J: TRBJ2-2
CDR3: CASSRTGELFF
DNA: TGCGCCAGCAGCCGGACCGGGGAGCTGTTTTTT

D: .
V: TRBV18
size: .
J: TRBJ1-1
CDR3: CASSPLGLNTEAFF
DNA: TGTGCCAGCTCACCACTCGGGTTGAACACTGAAGCTTTCTTT

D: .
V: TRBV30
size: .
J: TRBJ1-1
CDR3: CAWRPRPFRSEAFF
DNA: TGTGCCTGGAGACCGCGGCCCTTTCGCAGTGAAGCTTTCTTT

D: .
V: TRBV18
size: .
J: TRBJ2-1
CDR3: CASSPAGYEQFF
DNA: TGTGCCAGCTCACCAGCAGGGTATGAGCAGTTCTTC

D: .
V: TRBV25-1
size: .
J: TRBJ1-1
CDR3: CATIEHAEAFF
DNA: TGTGCCACCATAGAGCACGCTGAAGCTTTCTTT

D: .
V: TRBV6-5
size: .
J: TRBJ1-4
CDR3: CASSYSRGLDEKLFF
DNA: TGTGCCAGCAGTTACTCGCGGGGGCTCGATGAAAAACTGTTTTTT

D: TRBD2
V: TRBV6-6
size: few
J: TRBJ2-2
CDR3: CASSTAGGVTGELFF
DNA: TGTGCCAGCAGTACAGCGGGAGGAGTCACCGGGGAGCTGTTTTTT

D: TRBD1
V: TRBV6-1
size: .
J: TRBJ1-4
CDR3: CASTSGTGEKLFF
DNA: TGTGCCAGCACCTCCGGGACAGGGGAAAAACTGTTTTTT

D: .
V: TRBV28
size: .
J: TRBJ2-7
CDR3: CASSPRTGTSSYEQYF
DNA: TGTGCCAGCAGTCCCCGTACCGGGACTTCCTCCTACGAGCAGTACTTC

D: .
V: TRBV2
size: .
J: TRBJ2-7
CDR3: CASSTGQYEQYF
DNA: TGTGCCAGCAGCACTGGACAATACGAGCAGTACTTC